Following are 14 T cell receptor beta chains from one sample sequenced in a study of T cells in Graves' hyperthyroidism and ophthalmopathy. It was RNA transcripts that yielded the amplified TCR beta CDR3 regions. With the HTBI primer set, the TCR CDR3 went through a first round of RT-PCR. TCRdb independently ran MiXCR on the multiplex PCR reads; one entry per CDR3 protein. Of 470,000 or so distinct CDR3 sequences listed, 20% to 25% are singletons. The sample taken for sequencing was blood. The receptors originated from a young man with Graves' hyperthyroidism.

This clonotype was counted ten times or more. The gene calls are TRBV30 and TRBJ2-7, with 11 positions matching TRBD2. The germline V gene has CDR1 GTSNPN and CDR2 SVGIG (reference sequence). The trim removed 2 bases at V and 2 bases at J, leaving 2 bases unmatched. There are 14 residues in the CDR3. The CDR3 here is CAWSPGLAAYEQYF. CDR3 nucleotide sequence: TGTGCCTGGAGTCCGGGACTAGCGGCCTACGAGCAGTACTTC.

In its sample, this clonotype was seen many times. The gene calls are TRBV2 and TRBJ1-5, with D unresolved. V gave up 6 bases and J gave up 6 bases, with 12 bases separating them. The CDR3 has 13 residues. Germline V gives CDR1 SNHLY, CDR2 FYNNEI. The CDR3 sequence is CASRDGGVQPQHF. CDR3 DNA: TGTGCCAGCAGGGACGGAGGTGTTCAGCCCCAGCATTTT.

Only a few counts were recorded for this clonotype. J is TRBJ1-1 and V is TRBV6-1; weak D call: TRBD1 (6 bases). This CDR3 spans 16 amino acids. CDR1 and CDR2 from the germline V gene are MNHNS and SASEGT. With 6 bases removed from V and 1 base from J, the gap between germline ends came to 18 bases. The CDR3 DNA sequence: TGTGCCAGCAGCCCCTCGCGAGGGGGAACGAACACTGAAGCTTTCTTT. Amino acid sequence: CASSPSRGGTNTEAFF.

At least ten counts were recorded for this clonotype. The CDR3 DNA sequence: TGTGCCAGCAGTTTATACGGGCCAGCTTTCTCTGGAAACACCATATATTTT. It encodes CASSLYGPAFSGNTIYF. This chain joins TRBV12-3 or TRBV12-4 and TRBJ1-3, with no clear D. The ends were cut back, 2 bases at V and 0 bases at J, with 14 bases in the middle. The CDR3 runs 17 residues.

V gene TRBV4-2 combines with J gene TRBJ2-2, with 9 bases identical to TRBD2. V lost 4 bases, J lost 2 bases, and 8 bases stayed unmatched. The germline V gene encodes CDR1 LGHNA and CDR2 YNFKEQ. This CDR3 has 17 residues. This chain's CDR3 is CASSPLPGLANTGELFF. CDR3 in DNA: TGTGCCAGCAGCCCCCTACCGGGACTAGCAAACACCGGGGAGCTGTTTTTT.

The V gene is TRBV7-3, the J gene TRBJ2-5; TRBD1 agrees at 8 bases. CDR3 length: 15 residues. The ends lost 2 bases at V and 2 bases at J; junction bases unmatched: 4. Germline V gene lookup returns CDR1 SGHTA and CDR2 FQGTGA. CDR3 in DNA: TGTGCCAGCAGCTTACAGGGGGCCCTACAAGAGACCCAGTACTTC. Its translation is CASSLQGALQETQYF.

In its sample, this clonotype was seen many times. The chain uses TRBV9 and TRBJ2-5; 9 positions agree with TRBD1. V shed 3 bases and J 5 bases; nucleotides not matched to a gene: 8. This CDR3 contains 15 residues. Germline assignment: CDR1 SGDLS and CDR2 YYNGEE. CDR3 nucleotide sequence: TGTGCCAGCAGCGAAGGAGACAGGGGGATGGAGACCCAGTACTTC. It codes for CASSEGDRGMETQYF.

This clonotype was seen a handful of times. The rearrangement links TRBV20-1 to TRBJ1-5, with TRBD1 matching over 8 bases. The V and J ends lost 3 bases and 3 bases, in that order; junction bases with no gene match: 16. The CDR3 length is 18 residues. Germline V gene sequence: CDR1 DFQATT, CDR2 SNEGSKA (reference sequence). DNA for the CDR3: TGCAGTGCTAGGGAATACCGGACAGGGATAGGTAACAATCAGCCCCAGCATTTT. Protein product: CSAREYRTGIGNNQPQHF.

This clonotype was seen ten or more times. The rearrangement links TRBV6-1 to TRBJ1-5, with 7 positions matching TRBD1. With V trimmed by 3 bases and J by 5 bases, 4 bases remained unmatched. Germline assignment: CDR1 MNHNS and CDR2 SASEGT. The CDR3 has 14 amino acids. The CDR3 nucleotides read TGTGCCAGCAGTGACCGGGACAGATATCAGCCCCAGCATTTT. Translated: CASSDRDRYQPQHF.

The chain uses TRBV20-1 and TRBJ2-5; weak D call: TRBD2 (6 bases). This CDR3 contains 14 residues. The germline CDR1 and CDR2 sequences are DFQATT and SNEGSKA (reference sequence). Trimming removed 2 bases from V and 2 bases from J, with 12 bases in between. The CDR3: CSARTSSVQETQYF. CDR3 sequence (DNA): TGCAGTGCTAGAACTTCTAGCGTACAAGAGACCCAGTACTTC.

The chain joins TRBV7-8 to TRBJ2-7; TRBD1 aligns across 10 bases. Germline assignment: CDR1 SGHVS and CDR2 FQNEAQ. The CDR3 is 14 amino acids. V lost 5 bases, J lost 7 bases, and 8 bases stayed unmatched. CDR3 residues: CASSPDRGSGEQYF. The CDR3 bases are TGTGCCAGCAGCCCGGACAGGGGGTCAGGGGAGCAGTACTTC.

The genes are TRBV6-1 and TRBJ2-7; no clear D gene. CDR1 is MNHNS, CDR2 SASEGT, per germline. Deletions cut 4 bases from V and 2 bases from J, with 9 bases between. The CDR3 totals 13 residues. The CDR3 reads CASSAGVTYEQYF. CDR3 nucleotide sequence: TGTGCCAGCAGTGCTGGGGTTACCTACGAGCAGTACTTC.

V is TRBV6-5 and J is TRBJ2-7, with D possibly TRBD2 on 6 matching bases. The V end was cut by 0 bases, the J end by 5 bases, with 14 bases between. CDR1 and CDR2 (germline): MNHEY, SVGAGI. The CDR3 length is 15 residues. In DNA, the CDR3 is TGTGCCAGCAGTTACTCTGGGGGGATGGGCGACGAGCAGTACTTC. It is translated as CASSYSGGMGDEQYF.

This clonotype was observed at least ten times. The chain recombines TRBV2 with TRBJ1-2; D perhaps matches TRBD1 (5 bases). This CDR3 spans 11 amino acids. V shed 11 bases and J shed 6 bases, with 13 bases lying between them. CDR1 is SNHLY and CDR2 is FYNNEI in the germline V gene. The CDR3 nucleotides read TGTGCCCACCGGGGCGCGGATGGCTACACCTTC. Translated, it gives CAHRGADGYTF.